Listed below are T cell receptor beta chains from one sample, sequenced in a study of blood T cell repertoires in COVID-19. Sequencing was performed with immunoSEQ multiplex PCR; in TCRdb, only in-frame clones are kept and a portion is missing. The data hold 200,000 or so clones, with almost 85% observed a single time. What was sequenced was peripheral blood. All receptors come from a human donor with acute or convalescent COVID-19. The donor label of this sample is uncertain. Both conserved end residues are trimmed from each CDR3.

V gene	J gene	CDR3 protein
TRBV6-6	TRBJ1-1	ASSDNRGLNTEAF
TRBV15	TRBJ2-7	ATSRGSVPYEQY
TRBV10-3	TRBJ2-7	AITGQEGNEQY
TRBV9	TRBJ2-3	ASSVTSGKFGDTQY
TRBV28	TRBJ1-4	ASSLGQANEKLF
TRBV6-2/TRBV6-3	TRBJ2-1	ASSTPRRDYNEQF
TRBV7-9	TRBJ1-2	ASSPSGNFYGYT
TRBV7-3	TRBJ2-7	ASSRSETGSTTYEQY
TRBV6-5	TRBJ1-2	ASTQGAERDGYT
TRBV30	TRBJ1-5	AWSTGLGNQPQH
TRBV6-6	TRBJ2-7	ASSPRRTEQY
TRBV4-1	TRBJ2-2	ASSITGGELF
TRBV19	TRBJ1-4	ASSPPTTNEKLF
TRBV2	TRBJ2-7	ASCEAYEQY
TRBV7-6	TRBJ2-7	ASSLGGTDIYEQY
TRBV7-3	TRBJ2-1	ASSIRGTGAGNEQF
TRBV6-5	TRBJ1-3	ASSYSRGFAGNTIY
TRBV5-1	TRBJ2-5	ASSPTGGRETQY
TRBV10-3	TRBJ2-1	AISESRTLAYNEQF
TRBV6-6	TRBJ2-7	ASRGLAGGEQY
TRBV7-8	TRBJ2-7	ASSPKASYEQY
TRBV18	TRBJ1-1	ASSPQENTEAF
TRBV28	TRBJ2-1	ASSSTYRVKEQF
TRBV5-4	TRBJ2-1	ASSSRLAGGLHEQF
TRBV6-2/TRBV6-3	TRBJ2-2	ASSLGQGNTGELF
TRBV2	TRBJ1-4	ASRRGAIEKLF
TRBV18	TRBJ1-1	ASSPTGINTEAF
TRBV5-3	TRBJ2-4	ARSLFRDRTKNIQY
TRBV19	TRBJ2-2	ASSIPRVWELF
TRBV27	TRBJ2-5	ASSLYSLAAVQETQY
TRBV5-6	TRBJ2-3	ASSPGTGGTDTQY
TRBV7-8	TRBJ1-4	ASSPMGTAGEKLF
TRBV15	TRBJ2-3	ATSRDPSSTDTQY
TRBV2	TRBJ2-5	ASTIQGWQETQY
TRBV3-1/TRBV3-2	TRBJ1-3	ASSHHRQTSGNTIY
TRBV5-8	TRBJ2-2	ASSPGTSGSNTGELF
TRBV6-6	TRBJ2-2	ASTLTSGPGELF
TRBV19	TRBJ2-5	ASSIALAGGIRKTQY
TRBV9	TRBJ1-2	ASSVLGQGGYGYT
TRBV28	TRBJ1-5	ASYLQGVGKPQH
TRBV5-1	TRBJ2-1	ASSWGPQNNEQF
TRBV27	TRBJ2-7	ASSTRQVQAYEQY
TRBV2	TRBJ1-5	ASGRDRGDQPQH
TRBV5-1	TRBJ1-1	ASSLLLGRGNTEAF
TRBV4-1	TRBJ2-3	ASSSTYSGRDTDTQY
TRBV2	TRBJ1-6	ASSVRTGFANSPLH
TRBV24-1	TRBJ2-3	ATSEAGTESTDTQY
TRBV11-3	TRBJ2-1	ASSLRSGGSYNEQF
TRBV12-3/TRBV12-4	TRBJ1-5	ASSFRSRQPQH
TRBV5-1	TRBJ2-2	ASSSGLAVSLAGELF
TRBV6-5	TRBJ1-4	ASSYEGTQRRRKLF
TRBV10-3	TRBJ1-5	AISTGSSNQPQH
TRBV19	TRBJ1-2	ASSRDSPGPNYGYT
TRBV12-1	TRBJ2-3	ASGRDTQY
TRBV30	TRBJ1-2	AWSVYNVNRVPDGYT
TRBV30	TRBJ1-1	AWSRGTGNTEAF
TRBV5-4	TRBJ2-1	ASSPSGRVMNEQF
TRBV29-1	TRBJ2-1	SGTGLASQISYNEQF
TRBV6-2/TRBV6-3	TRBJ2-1	ASSLGGIAYNEQF